The rows below give T cell receptor beta chains drawn from one sample of a study of shared clonotypes between healthy human individuals. Profiling relied on immunoSEQ multiplex PCR, and the TCRdb table lists in-frame clones only, not all of them. The top ten clones hold 13% of a sample with roughly 450,000 clones, about four fifths of them seen once. Material: PBMCs. Source of these receptors: a woman in her thirties or forties in good health. Some clones in this sample may be carry-over from other donors' samples. Both conserved end residues are part of each CDR3. D genes are given only for firm matches. Size is omitted from some rows. Given values are once, few, many or a class for expanded clones.

clone size: -
J gene: TRBJ1-3
D gene: -
V gene: TRBV19
CDR3 DNA: TGTGCCAGTAGTAAGGGTGCTGGAAACACCATATATTTT
CDR3 protein: CASSKGAGNTIYF

clone size: -
J gene: TRBJ1-1
D gene: -
V gene: TRBV19
CDR3 DNA: TGTGCCAGTAGTATCCTAACCGGGCGGTCTGAAGCTTTCTTT
CDR3 protein: CASSILTGRSEAFF

clone size: -
J gene: TRBJ1-2
D gene: -
V gene: TRBV2
CDR3 DNA: TGTGCCAGCACCGGGGGTCCCGAATGGAGTGGCTACACCTTC
CDR3 protein: CASTGGPEWSGYTF

clone size: -
J gene: TRBJ2-7
D gene: -
V gene: TRBV2
CDR3 DNA: TGTGCCACCTCGACAGTGTTCTCCTACGAGCAGTACTTC
CDR3 protein: CATSTVFSYEQYF

clone size: -
J gene: TRBJ2-7
D gene: -
V gene: TRBV2
CDR3 DNA: TGTGCCAGCAGTGAAGCCAGCTACGAGCAGTACTTC
CDR3 protein: CASSEASYEQYF

clone size: -
J gene: TRBJ2-2
D gene: -
V gene: TRBV6-6
CDR3 DNA: TGTGCCAGCAGTTACGGGGACACCGTTGGCACCGGGGAGCTGTTTTTT
CDR3 protein: CASSYGDTVGTGELFF

clone size: few
J gene: TRBJ1-1
D gene: -
V gene: TRBV5-6
CDR3 DNA: TGTGCCAGCAGCTTCCCGGAGGGGGGCACTGAAGCTTTCTTT
CDR3 protein: CASSFPEGGTEAFF

clone size: -
J gene: TRBJ2-1
D gene: TRBD1
V gene: TRBV7-2
CDR3 DNA: TGTGCCAGCAGCTTACAGGGGGCTACGAATGAGCAGTTCTTC
CDR3 protein: CASSLQGATNEQFF

clone size: -
J gene: TRBJ2-3
D gene: -
V gene: TRBV10-3
CDR3 DNA: TGTGCCATCAGTGAGACCCTTAGCACAGATACGCAGTATTTT
CDR3 protein: CAISETLSTDTQYF

clone size: -
J gene: TRBJ1-2
D gene: -
V gene: TRBV6-5
CDR3 DNA: TGTGCCAGCAGTTCCGATTGGGAGGGGGCTAACTATGGCTACACCTTC
CDR3 protein: CASSSDWEGANYGYTF

clone size: -
J gene: TRBJ2-1
D gene: -
V gene: TRBV18
CDR3 DNA: TGTGCCAGCTCAATAAGGGTAATGGATGAGCAGTTCTTC
CDR3 protein: CASSIRVMDEQFF

clone size: -
J gene: TRBJ2-1
D gene: TRBD1
V gene: TRBV5-1
CDR3 DNA: TGCGCCAGCAGACAGGACAGGGGGCTTTACAATGAGCAGTTCTTC
CDR3 protein: CASRQDRGLYNEQFF

clone size: -
J gene: TRBJ2-5
D gene: -
V gene: TRBV7-2
CDR3 DNA: TGTGCCAGCAGCTCCCAAGAGACCCAGTACTTC
CDR3 protein: CASSSQETQYF

clone size: once
J gene: TRBJ1-2
D gene: TRBD1
V gene: TRBV19
CDR3 DNA: TGTGCCAGTAGTATCCGGACAGGCAGCTATGGCTACACCTTC
CDR3 protein: CASSIRTGSYGYTF

clone size: -
J gene: TRBJ2-1
D gene: TRBD2
V gene: TRBV6-1
CDR3 DNA: TGTGCCAGCAGTGAGGGTCTGACTAGCGGGATATCCTACAATGAGCAGTTCTTC
CDR3 protein: CASSEGLTSGISYNEQFF

clone size: -
J gene: TRBJ2-1
D gene: TRBD1
V gene: TRBV7-3
CDR3 DNA: TGTGCCAGCAGCTTAAATGGGGACAGGGCCATGTGGCAGTTCTTC
CDR3 protein: CASSLNGDRAMWQFF

clone size: -
J gene: TRBJ2-3
D gene: -
V gene: TRBV7-3
CDR3 DNA: TGTGCCAGCAGCTTAAGGGCTAGCACAGATACGCAGTATTTT
CDR3 protein: CASSLRASTDTQYF

clone size: -
J gene: TRBJ2-5
D gene: -
V gene: TRBV7-9
CDR3 DNA: TGTGCCAGCAGCTTACGCGCAGGTGGGGAGACCCAGTACTTC
CDR3 protein: CASSLRAGGETQYF

clone size: once
J gene: TRBJ2-7
D gene: -
V gene: TRBV18
CDR3 DNA: TGTGCCAGCTCACCACCCCAGGGCTCCTACGAGCAGTACTTC
CDR3 protein: CASSPPQGSYEQYF

clone size: -
J gene: TRBJ1-4
D gene: -
V gene: TRBV10-2
CDR3 DNA: TGCGCCAGCAGTGAGAGTAACGAGGGGGAAAAACTGTTTTTT
CDR3 protein: CASSESNEGEKLFF

clone size: -
J gene: TRBJ2-1
D gene: -
V gene: TRBV11-3
CDR3 DNA: TGTGCCAGCAGCTCAGGGGCGGCGGGGGCTGGTTTCAATGAGCAGTTCTTC
CDR3 protein: CASSSGAAGAGFNEQFF

clone size: -
J gene: TRBJ2-7
D gene: -
V gene: TRBV7-8
CDR3 DNA: TGTGCCAGCAGCTTTTTCGGCTTCGCCTACGAGCAGTACTTC
CDR3 protein: CASSFFGFAYEQYF

clone size: -
J gene: TRBJ2-7
D gene: TRBD1
V gene: TRBV27
CDR3 DNA: TGTGCCAGCAGTTTTTCCCCCGGGACAGGGTCCTACGAGCAGTACTTC
CDR3 protein: CASSFSPGTGSYEQYF

clone size: -
J gene: TRBJ2-7
D gene: -
V gene: TRBV21-1
CDR3 DNA: TGTGCCAGCAGCAATACAGGGGACACTTCCTACGAGCAGTACTTC
CDR3 protein: CASSNTGDTSYEQYF